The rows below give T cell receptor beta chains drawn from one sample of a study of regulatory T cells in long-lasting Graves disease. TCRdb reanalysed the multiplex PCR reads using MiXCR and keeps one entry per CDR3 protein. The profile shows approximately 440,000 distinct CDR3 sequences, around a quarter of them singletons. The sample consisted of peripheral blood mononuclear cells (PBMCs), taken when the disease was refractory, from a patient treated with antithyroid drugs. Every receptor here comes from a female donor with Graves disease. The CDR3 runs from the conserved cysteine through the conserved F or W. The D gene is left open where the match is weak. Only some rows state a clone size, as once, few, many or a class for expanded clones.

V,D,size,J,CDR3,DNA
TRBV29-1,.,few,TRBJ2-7,CSVVASEGTLGEQYF,TGCAGCGTTGTTGCCTCCGAGGGAACCCTAGGCGAGCAGTACTTC
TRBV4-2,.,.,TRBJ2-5,CASSQHFQETQYF,TGTGCCAGCAGCCAGCACTTCCAAGAGACCCAGTACTTC
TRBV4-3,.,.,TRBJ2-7,CASSQYYQYEQYF,TGCGCCAGCAGCCAATACTACCAATACGAGCAGTACTTC
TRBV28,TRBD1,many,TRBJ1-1,CATGGTPNTEAFF,TGTGCCACAGGGGGGACACCGAACACTGAAGCTTTCTTT
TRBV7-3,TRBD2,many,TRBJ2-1,CASSQSGGPNEQFF,TGTGCCAGCAGCCAGTCGGGGGGGCCCAATGAGCAGTTCTTC
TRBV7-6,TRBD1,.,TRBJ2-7,CASSHRGKIYEQYF,TGTGCCAGCAGCCACAGGGGGAAGATTTACGAGCAGTACTTC
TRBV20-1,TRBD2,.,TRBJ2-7,CSARTSETYERYF,TGCAGTGCTAGAACTAGCGAGACCTACGAGCGGTACTTC
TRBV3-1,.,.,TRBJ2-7,CASSRGGGASYEQYF,TGTGCCAGCAGCCGAGGTGGAGGTGCCTCCTACGAGCAGTACTTC
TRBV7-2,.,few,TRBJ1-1,CASSLAAGHTEAFF,TGTGCCAGCAGCTTAGCGGCCGGGCATACTGAAGCTTTCTTT
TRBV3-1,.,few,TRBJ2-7,CASSQAGAVYEQYF,TGTGCCAGCAGCCAAGCGGGAGCCGTCTACGAGCAGTACTTC
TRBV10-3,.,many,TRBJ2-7,CAISEERGTATYEQYF,TGTGCCATCAGTGAGGAACGCGGGACGGCTACCTACGAGCAGTACTTC
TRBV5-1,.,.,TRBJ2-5,CASRLGPGETQYF,TGCGCCAGCAGACTCGGACCAGGAGAGACCCAGTACTTC
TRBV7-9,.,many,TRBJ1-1,CASSLGGGKSTEAFF,TGTGCCAGCAGCTTAGGGGGAGGGAAGAGTACTGAAGCTTTCTTT
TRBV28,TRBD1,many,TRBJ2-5,CASREGQGKKTQYF,TGTGCCAGCAGGGAAGGACAGGGGAAAAAGACCCAGTACTTC
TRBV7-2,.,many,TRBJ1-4,CASSPSATNEKLFF,TGTGCCAGCAGCCCCAGTGCAACTAATGAAAAACTGTTTTTT
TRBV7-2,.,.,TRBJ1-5,CASSSLGRTDQPQHF,TGTGCCAGCAGCTCGTTGGGACGGACCGATCAGCCCCAGCATTTT
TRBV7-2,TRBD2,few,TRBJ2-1,CASSLTASGRAADEQFF,TGTGCCAGCAGCTTAACGGCTAGCGGGAGAGCGGCCGATGAGCAGTTCTTC
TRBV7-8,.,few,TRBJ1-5,CASSQTRWRVDTQPQHF,TGTGCCAGCAGCCAGACCCGCTGGAGGGTGGATACTCAGCCCCAGCATTTT
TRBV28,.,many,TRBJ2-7,CASSLGGTQSYEQYF,TGTGCCAGCAGTTTAGGTGGGACGCAATCCTACGAGCAGTACTTC
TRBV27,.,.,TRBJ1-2,CASRAGGHGYTF,TGTGCCAGCAGAGCCGGAGGCCATGGCTACACCTTC
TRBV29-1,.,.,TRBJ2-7,CSVGELGGQYF,TGCAGCGTTGGAGAGTTGGGGGGGCAGTACTTC
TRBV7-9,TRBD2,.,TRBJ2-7,CASSFGLAGGPRGYEQYF,TGTGCCAGCAGCTTCGGACTAGCGGGAGGGCCCCGAGGCTACGAGCAGTACTTC
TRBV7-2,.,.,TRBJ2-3,CASSSPTSTDTQYF,TGTGCCAGCAGCTCCCCGACTAGCACAGATACGCAGTATTTT
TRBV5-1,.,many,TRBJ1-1,CASSLNRDKNTEAFF,TGCGCCAGCAGCTTGAACAGGGATAAGAACACTGAAGCTTTCTTT
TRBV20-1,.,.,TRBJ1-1,CSARADLTGETEAFF,TGCAGTGCTAGAGCCGACTTAACGGGGGAAACTGAAGCTTTCTTT
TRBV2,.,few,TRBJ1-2,CARAAGAYYGYTF,TGTGCCAGGGCGGCAGGGGCATACTATGGCTACACCTTC
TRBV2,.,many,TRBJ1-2,CASRGRANYGYTF,TGTGCCAGCAGGGGCAGAGCTAACTATGGCTACACCTTC
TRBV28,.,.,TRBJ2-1,CASSLRGVPVYNEQFF,TGTGCCAGCAGTTTAAGGGGAGTACCGGTCTACAATGAGCAGTTCTTC
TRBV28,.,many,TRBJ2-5,CASSLSTGGETQYF,TGTGCCAGCAGTTTATCGACGGGTGGAGAGACCCAGTACTTC
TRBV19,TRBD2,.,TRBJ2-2,CASRESGGYTGELFF,TGTGCCAGTAGGGAGAGCGGGGGATACACCGGGGAGCTGTTTTTT
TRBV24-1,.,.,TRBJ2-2,CATSAGVGELFF,TGTGCCACCAGTGCAGGAGTCGGGGAGCTGTTTTTT
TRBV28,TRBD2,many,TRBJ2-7,CASSFSYSGGSAYEQYF,TGTGCCAGCAGTTTTTCCTATTCGGGGGGTTCTGCCTACGAGCAGTACTTC
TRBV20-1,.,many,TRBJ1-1,CSARDRQGAGNTEAFF,TGCAGTGCTAGAGATCGGCAAGGCGCGGGGAACACTGAAGCTTTCTTT
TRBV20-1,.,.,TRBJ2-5,CSANPQGRQETQYF,TGCAGTGCCAACCCTCAGGGGCGCCAAGAGACCCAGTACTTC
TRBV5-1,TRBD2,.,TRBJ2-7,CASSLGGGGFYEQYF,TGCGCCAGCAGCCTGGGCGGCGGGGGATTTTACGAGCAGTACTTC
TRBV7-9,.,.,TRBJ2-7,CASSSDSRAHEQYF,TGTGCCAGCAGCTCCGATAGCAGGGCCCACGAGCAGTACTTC
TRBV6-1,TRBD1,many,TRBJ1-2,CASSADRSYGYTF,TGTGCCAGCAGCGCGGACAGGTCCTATGGCTACACCTTC
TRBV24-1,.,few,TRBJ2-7,CAVEGSSYEQYF,TGTGCCGTCGAGGGGAGCTCCTACGAGCAGTACTTC
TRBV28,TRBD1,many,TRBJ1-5,CASSLPTGDNQPQHF,TGTGCCAGCAGTCTCCCGACAGGGGACAATCAGCCCCAGCATTTT
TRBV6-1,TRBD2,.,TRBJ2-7,CASRMASGISEQYF,TGTGCCAGCAGGATGGCTAGCGGGATAAGCGAGCAGTACTTC
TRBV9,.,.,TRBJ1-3,CASSATVGSGNTIYF,TGTGCCAGCAGCGCGACGGTAGGCTCTGGAAACACCATATATTTT
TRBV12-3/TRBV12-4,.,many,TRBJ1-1,CASSPLAGQPNTEAFF,TGTGCCAGCAGTCCTTTGGCAGGGCAGCCGAACACTGAAGCTTTCTTT
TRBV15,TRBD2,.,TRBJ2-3,CATSRDRAGADTQYF,TGTGCCACCAGCAGAGATCGTGCGGGAGCAGATACGCAGTATTTT
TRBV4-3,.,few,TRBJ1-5,CASSQETDQPQHF,TGCGCCAGCAGCCAGGAGACGGATCAGCCCCAGCATTTT
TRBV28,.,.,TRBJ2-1,CASSLPSGFGEQFF,TGTGCCAGCAGTTTACCCTCAGGATTCGGTGAGCAGTTCTTC
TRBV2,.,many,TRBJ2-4,CASSQDGGMAKNIQYF,TGTGCCAGCAGCCAAGATGGGGGCATGGCCAAAAACATTCAGTACTTC
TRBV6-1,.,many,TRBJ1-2,CASTEAVYGYTF,TGTGCCAGCACCGAAGCAGTCTATGGCTACACCTTC
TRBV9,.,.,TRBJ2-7,CASSVGHLSSYEQYF,TGTGCCAGCAGCGTAGGACACCTTAGCTCCTACGAGCAGTACTTC
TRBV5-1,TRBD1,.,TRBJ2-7,CASSFGRLDRRPTYEQYF,TGCGCCAGCAGCTTCGGTCGCCTGGACAGGCGCCCAACCTACGAGCAGTACTTC
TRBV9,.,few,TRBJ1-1,CASSRRLNTEAFF,TGTGCCAGCAGTCGGAGGCTGAACACTGAAGCTTTCTTT
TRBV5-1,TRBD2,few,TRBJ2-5,CASSLGTSGMQETQYF,TGCGCCAGCAGCTTGGGGACTAGCGGGATGCAAGAGACCCAGTACTTC
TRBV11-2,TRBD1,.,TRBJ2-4,CASSLAGTGPQNIQYF,TGTGCCAGCAGCTTAGCCGGGACAGGCCCCCAAAACATTCAGTACTTC
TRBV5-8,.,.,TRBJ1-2,CASSSDGRRGGYTF,TGTGCCAGCAGCTCGGACGGGCGCCGCGGCGGCTACACCTTC
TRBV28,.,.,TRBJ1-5,CATKGRGTYSNQPQHF,TGTGCCACCAAGGGTCGGGGGACCTATAGCAATCAGCCCCAGCATTTT
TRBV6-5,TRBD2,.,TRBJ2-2,CASSYSERDRRRGAGELFF,TGTGCCAGCAGTTACAGTGAGCGGGATAGGCGGAGGGGAGCCGGGGAGCTGTTTTTT